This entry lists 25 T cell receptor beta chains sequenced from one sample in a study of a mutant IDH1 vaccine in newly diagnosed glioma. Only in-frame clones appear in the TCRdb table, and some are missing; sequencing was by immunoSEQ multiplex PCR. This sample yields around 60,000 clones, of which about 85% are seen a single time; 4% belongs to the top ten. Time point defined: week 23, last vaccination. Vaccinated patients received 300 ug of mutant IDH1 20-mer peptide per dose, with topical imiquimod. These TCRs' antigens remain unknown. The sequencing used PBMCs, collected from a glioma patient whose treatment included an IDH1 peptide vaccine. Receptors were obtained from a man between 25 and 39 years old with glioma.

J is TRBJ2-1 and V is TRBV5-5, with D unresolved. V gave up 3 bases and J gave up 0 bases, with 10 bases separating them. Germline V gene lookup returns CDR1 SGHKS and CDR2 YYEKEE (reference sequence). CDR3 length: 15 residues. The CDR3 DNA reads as TGTGCCAGCAGCTCCCTGGGTGGCTCCTACAATGAGCAGTTCTTC. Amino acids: CASSSLGGSYNEQFF.

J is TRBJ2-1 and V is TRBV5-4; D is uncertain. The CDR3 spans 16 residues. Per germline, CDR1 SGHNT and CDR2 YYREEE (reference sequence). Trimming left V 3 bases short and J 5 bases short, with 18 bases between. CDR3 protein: CASSSPLARRNNEQFF. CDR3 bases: TGTGCCAGCAGCTCCCCTCTCGCGCGCAGGAACAATGAGCAGTTCTTC.

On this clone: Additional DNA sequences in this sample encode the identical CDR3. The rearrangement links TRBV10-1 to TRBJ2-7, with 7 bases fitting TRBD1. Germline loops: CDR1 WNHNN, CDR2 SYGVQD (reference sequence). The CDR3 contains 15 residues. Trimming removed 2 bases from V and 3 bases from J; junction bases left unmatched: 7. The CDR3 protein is CASSEGRGGGYEQYF. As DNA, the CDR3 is TGCGCCAGCAGTGAGGGGAGAGGGGGCGGCTACGAGCAGTACTTC.

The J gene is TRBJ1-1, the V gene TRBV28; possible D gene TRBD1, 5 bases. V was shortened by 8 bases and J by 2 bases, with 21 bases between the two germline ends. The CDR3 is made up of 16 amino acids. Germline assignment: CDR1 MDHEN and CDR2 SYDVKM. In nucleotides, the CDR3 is TGTGCCAGCCCCAAAGATAGAGTCAGGGCCAACACTGAAGCTTTCTTT. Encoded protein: CASPKDRVRANTEAFF.

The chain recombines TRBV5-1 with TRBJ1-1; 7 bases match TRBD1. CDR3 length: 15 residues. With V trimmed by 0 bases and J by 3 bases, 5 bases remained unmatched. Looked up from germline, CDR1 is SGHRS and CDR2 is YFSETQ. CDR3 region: CASSLDSGGYTEAFF. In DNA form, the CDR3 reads TGCGCCAGCAGCTTGGACTCAGGGGGTTACACTGAAGCTTTCTTT.

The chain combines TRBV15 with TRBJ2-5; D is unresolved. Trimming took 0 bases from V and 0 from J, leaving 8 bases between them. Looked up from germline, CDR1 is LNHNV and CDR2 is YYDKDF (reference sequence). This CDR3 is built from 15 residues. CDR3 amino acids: CATSRERADQETQYF. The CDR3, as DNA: TGTGCCACCAGCAGAGAACGAGCCGACCAAGAGACCCAGTACTTC.

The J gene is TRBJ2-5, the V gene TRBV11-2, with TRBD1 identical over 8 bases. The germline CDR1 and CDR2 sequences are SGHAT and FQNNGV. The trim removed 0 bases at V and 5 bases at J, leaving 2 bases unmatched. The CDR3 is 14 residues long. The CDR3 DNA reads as TGTGCCAGCAGCTTAGACAGGGGGCCGGAGACCCAGTACTTC. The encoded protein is CASSLDRGPETQYF.

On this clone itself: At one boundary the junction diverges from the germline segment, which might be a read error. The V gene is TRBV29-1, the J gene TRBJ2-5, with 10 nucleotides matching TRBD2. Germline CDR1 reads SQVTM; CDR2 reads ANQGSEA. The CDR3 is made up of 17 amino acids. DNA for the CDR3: TGCAGCGCTGAAGGCCTTTTCGAGCGGGGGGGCCAAGAGACCCAGTACTTC. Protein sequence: CSAEGLFERGGQETQYF.

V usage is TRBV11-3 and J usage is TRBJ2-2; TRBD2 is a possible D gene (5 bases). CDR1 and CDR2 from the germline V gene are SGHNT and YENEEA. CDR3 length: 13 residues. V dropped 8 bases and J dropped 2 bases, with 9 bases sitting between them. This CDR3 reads CASGEGNTGELFF. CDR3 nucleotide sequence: TGTGCCAGCGGAGAGGGTAACACCGGGGAGCTGTTTTTT.

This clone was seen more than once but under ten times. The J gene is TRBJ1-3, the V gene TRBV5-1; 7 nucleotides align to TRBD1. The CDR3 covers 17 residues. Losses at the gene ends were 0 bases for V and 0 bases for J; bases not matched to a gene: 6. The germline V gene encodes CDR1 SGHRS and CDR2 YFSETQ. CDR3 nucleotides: TGCGCCAGCAGCTTGGGGCAGGGGGGAGCCTCTGGAAACACCATATATTTT. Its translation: CASSLGQGGASGNTIYF.

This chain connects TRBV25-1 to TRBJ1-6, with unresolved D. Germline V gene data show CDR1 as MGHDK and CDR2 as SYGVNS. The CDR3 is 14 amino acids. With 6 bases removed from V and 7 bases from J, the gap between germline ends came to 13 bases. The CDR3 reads CASRPRGTNSPLHF. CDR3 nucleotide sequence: TGTGCCAGCAGGCCACGGGGAACGAATTCACCCCTCCACTTT.

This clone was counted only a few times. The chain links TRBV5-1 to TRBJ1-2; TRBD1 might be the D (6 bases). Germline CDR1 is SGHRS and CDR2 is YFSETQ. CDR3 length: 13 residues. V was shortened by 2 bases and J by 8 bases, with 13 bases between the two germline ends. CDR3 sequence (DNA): TGCGCCAGCAGCTTTGGTCCAGGGGACGGCTACACCTTC. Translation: CASSFGPGDGYTF.

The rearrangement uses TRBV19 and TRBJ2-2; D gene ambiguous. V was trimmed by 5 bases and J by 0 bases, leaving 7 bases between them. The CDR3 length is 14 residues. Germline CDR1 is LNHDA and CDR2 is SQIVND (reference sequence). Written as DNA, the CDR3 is TGTGCCAGTAGTCTCAACCCGAACACCGGGGAGCTGTTTTTT. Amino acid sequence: CASSLNPNTGELFF.

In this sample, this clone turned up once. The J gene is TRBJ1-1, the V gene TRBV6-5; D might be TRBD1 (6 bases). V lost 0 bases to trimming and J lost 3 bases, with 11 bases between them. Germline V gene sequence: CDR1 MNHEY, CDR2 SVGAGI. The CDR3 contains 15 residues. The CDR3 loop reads CASSYSWSGDTEAFF. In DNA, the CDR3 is TGTGCCAGCAGTTACTCTTGGTCAGGGGACACTGAAGCTTTCTTT.

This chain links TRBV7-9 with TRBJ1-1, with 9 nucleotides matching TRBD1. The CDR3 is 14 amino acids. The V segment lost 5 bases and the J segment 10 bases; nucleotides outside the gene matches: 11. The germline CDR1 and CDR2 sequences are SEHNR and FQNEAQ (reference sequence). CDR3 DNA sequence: TGTGCCAGCAGCCTGTCCGGACAGGGGCCGGGAGCTTTCTTT. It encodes CASSLSGQGPGAFF.

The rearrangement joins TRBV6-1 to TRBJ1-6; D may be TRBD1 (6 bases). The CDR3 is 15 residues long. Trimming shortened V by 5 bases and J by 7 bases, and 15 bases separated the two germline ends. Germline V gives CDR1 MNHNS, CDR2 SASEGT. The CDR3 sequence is CASSRTAGMNSPLHF. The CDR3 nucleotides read TGTGCCAGCAGTAGGACAGCCGGGATGAATTCACCCCTCCACTTT.

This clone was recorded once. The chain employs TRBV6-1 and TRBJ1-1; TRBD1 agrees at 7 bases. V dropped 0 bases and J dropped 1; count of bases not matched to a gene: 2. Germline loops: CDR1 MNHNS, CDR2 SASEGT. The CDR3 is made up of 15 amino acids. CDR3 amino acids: CASSEARQGNTEAFF. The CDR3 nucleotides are TGTGCCAGCAGTGAAGCTAGACAGGGGAACACTGAAGCTTTCTTT.

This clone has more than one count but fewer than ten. The CDR3 DNA is TGTGCCAGCAGTGATCGGCTGGGACCGAGACCCCTCCACTTT. Its translation: CASSDRLGPRPLHF. The chain employs TRBV25-1 and TRBJ1-6; possible D gene TRBD1, 5 bases. Germline CDR1 MGHDK, CDR2 SYGVNS. The CDR3 contains 14 residues. Trimming removed 3 bases from V and 12 bases from J, with 15 bases in between.

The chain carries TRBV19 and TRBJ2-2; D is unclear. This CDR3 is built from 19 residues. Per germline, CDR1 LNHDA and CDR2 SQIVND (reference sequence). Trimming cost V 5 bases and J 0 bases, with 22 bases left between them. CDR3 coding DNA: TGTGCCAGTAGTTCTTCGGATGCAGGTACGTCGCCGAACACCGGGGAGCTGTTTTTT. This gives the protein CASSSSDAGTSPNTGELFF.

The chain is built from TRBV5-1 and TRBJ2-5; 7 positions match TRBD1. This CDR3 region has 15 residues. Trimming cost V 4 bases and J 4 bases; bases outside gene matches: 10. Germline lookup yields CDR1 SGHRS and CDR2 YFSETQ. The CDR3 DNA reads TGCGCCAGCAGCCAAGGGCCAGACAGGGTAGAGACCCAGTACTTC. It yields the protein CASSQGPDRVETQYF. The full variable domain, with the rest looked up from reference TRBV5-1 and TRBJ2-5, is KAGVTQTPRYLIKTRGQQVTLSCSPISGHRSVSWYQQTPGQGLQFLFEYFSETQRNKGNFPGRFSGRQFSNSRSEMNVSTLELGDSALYLCASSQGPDRVETQYFGPGTRLLVL.

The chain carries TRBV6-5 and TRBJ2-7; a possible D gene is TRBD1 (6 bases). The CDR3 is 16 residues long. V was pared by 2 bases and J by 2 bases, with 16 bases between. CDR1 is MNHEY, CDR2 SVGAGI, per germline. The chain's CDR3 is CASSYSRDIQTYEQYF. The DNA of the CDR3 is TGTGCCAGCAGTTACAGCCGGGACATCCAAACCTACGAGCAGTACTTC.

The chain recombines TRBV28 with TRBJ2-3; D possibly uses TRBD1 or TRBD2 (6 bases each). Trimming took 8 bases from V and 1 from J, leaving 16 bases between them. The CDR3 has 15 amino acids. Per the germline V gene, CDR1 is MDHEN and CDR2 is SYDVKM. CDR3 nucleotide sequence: TGTGCCAGCTCCGGGGGCGCAAGGGGCACAGATACGCAGTATTTT. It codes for CASSGGARGTDTQYF. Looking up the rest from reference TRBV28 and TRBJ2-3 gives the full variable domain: DVKVTQSSRYLVKRTGEKVFLECVQDMDHENMFWYRQDPGLGLRLIYFSYDVKMKEKGDIPEGYSVSREKKERFSLILESASTNQTSMYLCASSGGARGTDTQYFGPGTRLTVL.

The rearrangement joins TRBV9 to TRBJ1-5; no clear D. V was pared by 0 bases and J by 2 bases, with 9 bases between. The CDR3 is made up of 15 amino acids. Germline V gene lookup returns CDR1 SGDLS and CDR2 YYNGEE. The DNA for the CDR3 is TGTGCCAGCAGCGTAGGAGGATATGGCAATCAGCCCCAGCATTTT. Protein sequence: CASSVGGYGNQPQHF. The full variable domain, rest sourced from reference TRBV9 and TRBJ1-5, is DSGVTQTPKHLITATGQRVTLRCSPRSGDLSVYWYQQSLDQGLQFLIQYYNGEERAKGNILERFSAQQFPDLHSELNLSSLELGDSALYFCASSVGGYGNQPQHFGDGTRLSIL.

The CDR3 sequence: CASSRPGQGGGKTQYF. The CDR3 DNA reads TGTGCCAGCAGTAGACCGGGACAGGGAGGTGGGAAGACCCAGTACTTC. The rearrangement joins TRBV28 to TRBJ2-5; 9 nucleotides line up with TRBD1. Germline-derived CDR1 and CDR2 are MDHEN and SYDVKM. CDR3 length: 16 residues. The trim removed 5 bases at V and 6 bases at J, leaving 13 bases unmatched.

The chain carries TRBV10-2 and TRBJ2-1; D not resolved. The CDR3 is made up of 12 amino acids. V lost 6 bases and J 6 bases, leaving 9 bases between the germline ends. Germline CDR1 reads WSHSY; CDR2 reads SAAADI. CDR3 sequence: CASRLGFNEQFF. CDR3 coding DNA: TGCGCCAGCAGATTGGGGTTCAATGAGCAGTTCTTC.